A selection of T cell receptor beta chains follows, all from one sample in a study of T cell changes during pregnancy in multiple sclerosis. TCRdb's copy holds only in-frame clones and misses some; the assay was immunoSEQ multiplex PCR. The sample yields some 63,000 clones, around nine tenths seen once. The source was peripheral blood, collected before pregnancy. Every receptor here comes from a female donor with multiple sclerosis, enrolled in a pregnancy study. CDR3s include the opening cysteine and the closing phenylalanine or tryptophan. A D gene is named only where the DNA matches it firmly. Rows may omit the clone size; those that give it use once, few, many or a size class.

>TRBJ1-1|NA|13|TRBV5-6|NA
CASSRNGPTEAFF
TGTGCCAGCAGCCGAAATGGCCCCACTGAAGCTTTCTTT
>TRBJ2-7|TRBD2|14|TRBV7-2|NA
CASSLGRGGLEQYF
TGTGCCAGCAGCTTAGGGCGGGGAGGGCTCGAGCAGTACTTC
>TRBJ2-1|TRBD2|15|TRBV10-3|once
CAISGSGNHYNEQFF
TGTGCCATCAGCGGTAGCGGGAACCATTACAATGAGCAGTTCTTC
>TRBJ2-5|NA|12|TRBV5-4|NA
CASSLGQEAQYF
TGTGCCAGCAGCTTGGGGCAAGAGGCCCAGTACTTC
>TRBJ2-1|NA|14|TRBV7-3|few
CASSLSGVRNEQFF
TGTGCCAGCAGCTTATCCGGGGTAAGGAATGAGCAGTTCTTC
>TRBJ2-3|NA|14|TRBV19|NA
CASSIDPSTDTQYF
TGTGCCAGTAGTATAGATCCCTCCACAGATACGCAGTATTTT
>TRBJ1-4|TRBD1|16|TRBV5-6|NA
CASSYRDRARNEKLFF
TGTGCCAGCAGCTACCGGGACAGGGCCAGAAATGAAAAACTGTTTTTT
>TRBJ2-1|TRBD2|17|TRBV13|NA
CASSSPSGEQGHNEQFF
TGTGCCAGCAGCTCCCCGAGCGGGGAACAAGGTCATAATGAGCAGTTCTTC
>TRBJ1-1|NA|15|TRBV9|NA
CASSVGGRPGTEAFF
TGTGCCAGCAGCGTAGGGGGCCGGCCGGGCACTGAAGCTTTCTTT
>TRBJ1-2|TRBD1|18|TRBV9|NA
CASSVTGGSTILNYGYTF
TGTGCCAGCAGCGTCACAGGGGGCTCTACTATTCTTAACTATGGCTACACCTTC
>TRBJ2-1|NA|18|TRBV4-2|NA
CASSDLAGGGGSYNEQFF
TGTGCCAGCAGCGATTTAGCAGGTGGGGGCGGCTCCTACAATGAGCAGTTCTTC
>TRBJ2-3|TRBD2|15|TRBV6-1|NA
CASSEVLAARDTQYF
TGTGCCAGCAGTGAAGTACTAGCGGCGCGAGATACGCAGTATTTT
>TRBJ1-1|NA|14|TRBV18|NA
CASSNDPSFPEAFF
TGTGCCAGCTCAAACGACCCTAGTTTCCCTGAAGCTTTCTTT
>TRBJ2-7|NA|15|TRBV5-4|NA
CASSIKTGFGYEQYF
TGTGCCAGCAGCATAAAAACAGGGTTCGGCTACGAGCAGTACTTC
>TRBJ2-7|NA|14|TRBV30|NA
CAWSGQFSSYEQYF
TGTGCCTGGAGCGGACAGTTTAGCTCCTACGAGCAGTACTTC
>TRBJ2-7|TRBD1|15|TRBV10-3|NA
CAISGKQGAGYEQYF
TGTGCCATCAGTGGGAAACAGGGGGCAGGCTACGAGCAGTACTTC
>TRBJ2-3|TRBD2|15|TRBV6-1|NA
CASRLGLAGADTQYF
TGTGCCAGCAGATTGGGACTAGCAGGCGCAGATACGCAGTATTTT
>TRBJ1-2|NA|15|TRBV15|NA
CATRLPGKANYGYTF
TGTGCCACGCGACTCCCCGGGAAAGCTAACTATGGCTACACCTTC
>TRBJ2-1|NA|14|TRBV29-1|NA
CSVEFQRSYNEQFF
TGCAGCGTTGAATTCCAGCGGAGTTACAATGAGCAGTTCTTC
>TRBJ1-1|TRBD1|17|TRBV4-1|NA
CASSQEATGGSLAEAFF
TGCGCCAGCAGCCAAGAAGCTACAGGGGGGAGTTTGGCTGAAGCTTTCTTT